This T cell receptor (beta chain) was documented in a study of T-cell memory formation after mild COVID-19. In this sample, this clonotype turned up a few times. This CDR3 has 13 residues. Trimming pared 7 bases from V and 0 bases from J, leaving 12 bases between. Germline values: CDR1 SQVTM, CDR2 ANQGSEA. TCRdb used MiXCR to reprocess the 5' RACE reads, holding one entry per CDR3 protein. This table holds roughly 70,000 distinct CDR3 sequences, approximately 15% found once. Sequenced input: PBMCs or a T cell subset sorted from them (not recorded which). The TCR was taken from an adult woman who had mild COVID-19 (a few samples of this study predate the infection). Cell type and time point are not known. This chain links TRBV29-1 with TRBJ1-2; D is ambiguous. CDR3 protein: CSDDGVTNYGYTF. For the CDR3, the DNA is TGCAGCGATGACGGAGTAACTAACTATGGCTACACCTTC.